This is a list of T cell receptor beta chains from one sample in a study of cytomegalovirus exposure and HLA in healthy donors. Assay: immunoSEQ multiplex PCR; the TCRdb copy retains only in-frame clones and omits some. The sample lists 100,000 to 150,000 clones, approximately 73% seen once, with about 4.9% in the top ten. The sample comprised PBMCs. These receptors all stem from a man in his fifties or sixties in good health and CMV-seropositive. The CDR3 runs from the conserved cysteine through the conserved F or W. Fields, in order: clone size, D gene, J gene, V gene, CDR3 DNA, CDR3 protein. A D gene is named only where the DNA matches it firmly. The size field is filled for only some rows; it gives once, few, many or a size class.

>NA|NA|TRBJ2-7|TRBV18
TGTGCCAGCTCACCACCCACCTCTTCTAGGGAGCAGTACTTC
CASSPPTSSREQYF
>NA|NA|TRBJ2-5|TRBV7-2
TGTGCCAGCAGCGCCTCAGGGCGAGAGACCCAGTACTTC
CASSASGRETQYF
>medium-sized|NA|TRBJ2-3|TRBV6-4
TGTGCCAGCAGTGACACCGTCTCAGGGGGGGATACGCAGTATTTT
CASSDTVSGGDTQYF
>once|NA|TRBJ1-4|TRBV28
TGTGCCAGCAGTATAAATCAGGGGACTGAAAAACTGTTTTTT
CASSINQGTEKLFF
>NA|NA|TRBJ1-6|TRBV27
TGTGCCAGCAGTTTACGGGCCTCACCCTCAGGGGCCTATTCACCCCTCCACTTT
CASSLRASPSGAYSPLHF
>NA|NA|TRBJ2-5|TRBV4-1
TGCGCCAGCAGCCAAGAGACTACCCGAGAGACCCAGTACTTC
CASSQETTRETQYF
>NA|NA|TRBJ2-2|TRBV28
TGTGCCAGCAGCCATCAACTAGGTGTGTCGGGGTTTAGCACCGGGGAGCTGTTTTTT
CASSHQLGVSGFSTGELFF
>NA|NA|TRBJ1-1|TRBV7-8
TGTGCCAGCAGCCGCGGCCACCCTGAAGCTTTCTTT
CASSRGHPEAFF
>NA|TRBD1|TRBJ2-7|TRBV7-9
TGTGCCAGCAGCTTAACAGGGGTCAACGAGCAGTACTTC
CASSLTGVNEQYF
>NA|TRBD1|TRBJ1-2|TRBV5-1
TGCGCCAGCAGCGATGTGACAGGGGCTGGCTACACCTTC
CASSDVTGAGYTF
>NA|TRBD1|TRBJ1-1|TRBV10-3
TGTGCCACCACTCCGGACAGGGGGACTGAAGCTTTCTTT
CATTPDRGTEAFF
>NA|TRBD2|TRBJ2-3|TRBV7-2
TGTGCCAGCAGCTTAAGGCTAACGGGGGGGCTGGGAGATACGCAGTATTTT
CASSLRLTGGLGDTQYF
>once|NA|TRBJ2-4|TRBV25-1
TGTGCCAGCAGTGTCACGGGGGGCGGGGGCGGAACCATTCAGTACTTC
CASSVTGGGGGTIQYF
>NA|NA|TRBJ2-1|TRBV2
TGTGCCAGCAGTGATCGGGGATACAATGAGCAGTTCTTC
CASSDRGYNEQFF
>once|NA|TRBJ1-1|TRBV7-2
TGTGCCAGCAGCCCCACGCTGGGGGGGGGCACTGAAGCTTTCTTT
CASSPTLGGGTEAFF
>NA|NA|TRBJ2-1|TRBV9
TGTGCCAGCAGCGTAGGAGCTGCGTATGAGCAGTTCTTC
CASSVGAAYEQFF
>NA|NA|TRBJ2-5|TRBV30
TGTGCCTTAACCGGGACAAGAGAGACCCAGTACTTC
CALTGTRETQYF
>NA|TRBD1|TRBJ1-4|TRBV6-1
TGTGCCAGCAGTGAGTTCAGGGGGCTCCCTAATGAAAAACTGTTTTTT
CASSEFRGLPNEKLFF
>NA|NA|TRBJ1-2|TRBV11-2
TGTGCCAGCAGCTTGTTAGGGCAGGGAGGTGAGGGCTACACCTTC
CASSLLGQGGEGYTF
>NA|TRBD1|TRBJ1-4|TRBV5-6
TGTGCCAGCAGCCCAGGGGGAGCTAATGAAAAACTGTTTTTT
CASSPGGANEKLFF